Listed below are T cell receptor beta chains from one sample, sequenced in a study of blood T cells in healthy people across ages. One entry per CDR3 protein results from TCRdb running MiXCR on the 5' RACE reads. The repertoire holds around 800,000 distinct CDR3 sequences, 46% seen once, with 18% in the top ten. Sequencing was performed on blood. These TCRs come from a man older than 75 in good health. Each CDR3 is given with its conserved first and last residue. The D gene is left open where the match is weak. Clone sizes are given selectively: once, few, many, or a class where the clone is expanded.

V	size	J	D	CDR3	DNA
TRBV15	few	TRBJ2-1	.	CATSRVMGATYNEQFF	TGTGCCACCAGCAGAGTTATGGGGGCTACATACAATGAGCAGTTCTTC
TRBV4-3	once	TRBJ2-7	.	CASSQLGPTGSEQYF	TGCGCCAGCAGCCAATTGGGCCCTACAGGGAGCGAGCAGTACTTC
TRBV20-1	.	TRBJ2-7	TRBD2	CSAQRAGVGNEQYF	TGCAGTGCCCAAAGAGCGGGAGTTGGCAATGAGCAGTACTTC
TRBV6-4	.	TRBJ2-2	.	CASSAGIQAGELFF	TGTGCCAGCAGTGCCGGGATTCAAGCCGGGGAGCTGTTTTTT
TRBV29-1	.	TRBJ2-7	TRBD2	CSVEVSGLRSSYNEQYF	TGCAGCGTTGAAGTTAGCGGGCTAAGGAGCTCCTACAATGAGCAGTACTTC
TRBV25-1	.	TRBJ1-2	.	CASSETLNYGYTF	TGTGCCAGCAGTGAGACGCTTAACTATGGCTACACCTTC
TRBV15	.	TRBJ2-7	TRBD1	CATSRDRGQGVEQYF	TGTGCCACCAGCAGAGATAGGGGACAGGGGGTTGAGCAGTACTTC
TRBV7-6	.	TRBJ1-1	.	CASSSSGSEAFF	TGTGCCAGCAGCTCCAGTGGTTCTGAAGCTTTCTTT
TRBV2	few	TRBJ2-7	TRBD1	CARGRLGRGYEQYF	TGTGCCAGGGGCCGGTTGGGCAGGGGGTACGAGCAGTACTTC
TRBV28	.	TRBJ2-1	.	CASSGAAAGNQFF	TGTGCCAGCAGCGGAGCCGCGGCGGGGAACCAGTTCTTC
TRBV20-1	.	TRBJ1-1	.	CSAVAGTNTEAFF	TGCAGTGCCGTGGCGGGGACGAACACTGAAGCTTTCTTT
TRBV7-2	.	TRBJ2-2	TRBD2	CASSPSGGSGSPGELFF	TGTGCCAGCAGCCCTAGCGGGGGGAGCGGGAGTCCCGGGGAGCTGTTTTTT
TRBV4-1	few	TRBJ2-5	.	CASSLRLGLETQYF	TGCGCCAGCAGCCTACGTTTGGGGTTGGAGACCCAGTACTTC
TRBV12-3/TRBV12-4	many	TRBJ1-6	.	CASSSYSTAYNSPLHF	TGTGCCAGCAGTTCCTATTCGACAGCGTATAATTCACCCCTCCACTTT
TRBV5-1	.	TRBJ1-2	TRBD1	CASSLGQEDYGYTF	TGCGCCAGCAGCTTAGGACAGGAGGACTATGGCTACACCTTC
TRBV5-1	.	TRBJ2-1	.	CASSLGTSPAYNEQFF	TGCGCCAGCAGCTTGGGGACCTCTCCGGCCTACAATGAGCAGTTCTTC
TRBV10-3	few	TRBJ1-5	TRBD1	CAISESIGQGPQPQHF	TGTGCCATCAGTGAGTCGATAGGACAGGGCCCTCAGCCCCAGCATTTT
TRBV6-5	once	TRBJ2-1	TRBD2	CASSYYGRLAGGASYNEQFF	TGTGCCAGCAGTTACTATGGAAGGCTAGCGGGGGGCGCGAGTTACAATGAGCAGTTCTTC